This TCR beta chain was captured by sequencing in a study of vaccination effects on CD4 cells after COVID-19. Pools of viral peptides were used by the ViraFEST assay to expand antigen-specific CD4+ T cells ahead of sequencing. Culture lasted 10 days before CD4+ T cell isolation. Participants completed two doses of the BNT162b2 or mRNA-1273 vaccine. The method was immunoSEQ multiplex PCR; TCRdb's version includes in-frame clones alone and lacks a portion of them. The data show tens of thousands of clones, more than 55% seen once. Only one count was recorded for this clone. Its cognate antigen is unknown. The TCR comes from a human donor who received a COVID-19 vaccine. The sequences come from CD4+ T cells from PBMCs cultured with SARS-CoV-2 spike peptides, collected after COVID-19 vaccination.

The CDR3 spells CSVEGEPMTQYF. CDR3 sequence (DNA): TGCAGCGTTGAGGGGGAACCGATGACCCAGTACTTC. The chain is built from TRBV29-1 and TRBJ2-5; D assignment may be TRBD1 or TRBD2 (5 bases each). Germline loops: CDR1 SQVTM, CDR2 ANQGSEA. Trimming took off 3 bases at V and 7 bases at J, with 12 bases between the two ends. There are 12 residues in the CDR3.